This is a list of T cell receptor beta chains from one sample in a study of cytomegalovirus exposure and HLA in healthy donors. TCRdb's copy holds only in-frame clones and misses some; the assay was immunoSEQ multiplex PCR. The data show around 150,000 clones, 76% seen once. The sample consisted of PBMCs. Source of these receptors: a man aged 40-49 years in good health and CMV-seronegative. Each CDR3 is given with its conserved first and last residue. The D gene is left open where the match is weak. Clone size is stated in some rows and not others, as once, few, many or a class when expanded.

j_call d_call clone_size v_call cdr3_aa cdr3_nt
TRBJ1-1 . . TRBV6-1 CASSRSGKGEAFF TGTGCCAGCAGTAGGAGCGGGAAGGGTGAAGCTTTCTTT
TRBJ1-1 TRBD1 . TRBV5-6 CASSQLIGQGMNTEAFF TGTGCCAGCAGCCAACTTATCGGACAGGGAATGAACACTGAAGCTTTCTTT
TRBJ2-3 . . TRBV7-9 CASSPAGDTQYF TGTGCCAGCAGCCCCGCGGGAGATACGCAGTATTTT
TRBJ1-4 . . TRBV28 CASTLGSEKLFF TGTGCCAGCACCCTAGGATCTGAAAAACTGTTTTTT
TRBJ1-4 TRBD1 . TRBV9 CASSGPQGGQKLFF TGTGCCAGCAGCGGACCACAGGGGGGGCAAAAACTGTTTTTT
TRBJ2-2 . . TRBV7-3 CASRSEASTGELFF TGTGCCAGCAGGAGTGAGGCGAGCACCGGGGAGCTGTTTTTT
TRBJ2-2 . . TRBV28 CASSPPHPPVTGELFF TGTGCCAGCAGCCCCCCCCACCCTCCAGTCACCGGGGAGCTGTTTTTT
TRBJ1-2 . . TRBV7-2 CASSLGHTGNYGYTF TGTGCCAGCAGCTTAGGCCACACAGGGAACTATGGCTACACCTTC
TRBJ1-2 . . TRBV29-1 CSVVGGVASGQDDNYGYTF TGCAGCGTTGTGGGGGGTGTAGCATCTGGCCAGGACGATAACTATGGCTACACCTTC
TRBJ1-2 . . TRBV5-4 CASSLEDIGYTF TGTGCCAGCAGCTTGGAGGACATTGGCTACACCTTC
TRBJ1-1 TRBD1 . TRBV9 CASSVGTGFMNTEAFF TGTGCCAGCAGCGTAGGGACAGGTTTCATGAACACTGAAGCTTTCTTT
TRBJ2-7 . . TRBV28 CASSRYEQYF TGTGCCAGCAGTCGCTACGAGCAGTACTTC
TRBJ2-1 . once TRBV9 CASSVQVAVEQFF TGTGCCAGCAGCGTACAGGTAGCGGTTGAGCAGTTCTTC
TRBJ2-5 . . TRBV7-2 CASSLGPRSETQYF TGTGCCAGCAGCTTAGGTCCTAGATCCGAGACCCAGTACTTC
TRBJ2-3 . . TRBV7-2 CASSSILRGSTDTQYF TGTGCCAGCAGCTCGATACTCAGGGGAAGCACAGATACGCAGTATTTT
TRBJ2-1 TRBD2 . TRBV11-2 CASSLDPWTSTEQFF TGTGCCAGCAGCTTAGATCCCTGGACTAGCACTGAGCAGTTCTTC
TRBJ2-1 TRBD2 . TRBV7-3 CASSLMGRAASGGPAREFF TGTGCCAGCAGCTTAATGGGTAGGGCGGCAAGCGGGGGACCCGCCAGGGAGTTCTTC
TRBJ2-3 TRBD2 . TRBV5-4 CASSPGRGSSTDTQYF TGTGCCAGCAGCCCGGGGCGGGGGTCGAGCACAGATACGCAGTATTTT
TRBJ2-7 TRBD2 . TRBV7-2 CASSLAGGYYEQYF TGTGCCAGCAGCTTAGCGGGGGGGTACTACGAGCAGTACTTC
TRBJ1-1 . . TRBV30 CAWRTGLNTEAFF TGTGCCTGGAGAACGGGATTGAACACTGAAGCTTTCTTT
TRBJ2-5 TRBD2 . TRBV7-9 CAGDSGDGSRETQYF TGTGCCGGAGATAGCGGGGATGGGTCCAGGGAGACCCAGTACTTC
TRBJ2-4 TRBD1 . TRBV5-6 CASSSGGSNIQYF TGTGCCAGCAGCTCAGGGGGTAGTAACATTCAGTACTTC
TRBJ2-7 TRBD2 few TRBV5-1 CASSLGLLGLAHAYEQYF TGCGCCAGCAGCTTGGGGCTATTGGGACTAGCACATGCCTACGAGCAGTACTTC
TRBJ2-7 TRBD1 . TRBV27 CASSSPHRGPYEQYF TGTGCCAGCAGTTCCCCCCACAGGGGGCCTTACGAGCAGTACTTC
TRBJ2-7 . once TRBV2 CASRTSYEQYF TGTGCCAGCCGTACTAGCTACGAGCAGTACTTC
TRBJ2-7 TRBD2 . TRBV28 CASSLVGSGIYSYEQYF TGTGCCAGCAGTTTAGTAGGTAGCGGGATTTACTCCTACGAGCAGTACTTC
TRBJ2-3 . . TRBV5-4 CASSLYLSGSPDTQYF TGTGCCAGCAGCTTGTACCTGTCCGGGAGCCCCGATACGCAGTATTTT
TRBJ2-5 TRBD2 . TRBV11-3 CASRRSGAGRTQYF TGTGCCAGCAGACGTAGCGGGGCCGGTCGGACCCAGTACTTC
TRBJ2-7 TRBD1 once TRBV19 CASSIGTGGYEQYF TGTGCCAGTAGTATAGGGACAGGGGGCTACGAGCAGTACTTC
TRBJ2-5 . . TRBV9 CASSVPPSLLETQYF TGTGCCAGCAGCGTACCCCCTAGTTTATTAGAGACCCAGTACTTC
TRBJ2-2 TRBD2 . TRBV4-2 CASSQEGGLANAGELFF TGTGCCAGCAGCCAAGAAGGAGGACTAGCGAACGCCGGGGAGCTGTTTTTT
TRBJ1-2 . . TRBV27 CASSAAGDYGGYTF TGTGCCAGCAGTGCCGCCGGGGATTATGGTGGCTACACCTTC
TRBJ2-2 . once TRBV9 CASSDSGFTGELFF TGTGCCAGCAGCGATTCAGGGTTCACCGGGGAGCTGTTTTTT
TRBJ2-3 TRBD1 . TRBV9 CASSGGRTDTQYF TGTGCCAGCTCAGGGGGCAGGACAGATACGCAGTATTTT
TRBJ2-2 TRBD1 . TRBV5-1 CASSLEGTGGAVPGELFF TGCGCCAGCAGCTTGGAGGGGACAGGGGGCGCGGTTCCCGGGGAGCTGTTTTTT
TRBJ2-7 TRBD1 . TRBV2 CASSHGQGSEQYF TGTGCCAGCAGTCACGGACAGGGTAGCGAGCAGTACTTC
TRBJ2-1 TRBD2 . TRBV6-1 CATGVVLAGGVEQFF TGTGCCACCGGAGTAGTGCTAGCGGGAGGAGTGGAGCAGTTCTTC
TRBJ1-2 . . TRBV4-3 CASSQEMRQLSSYTF TGCGCCAGCAGCCAAGAAATGAGGCAGCTTAGCAGCTACACCTTC
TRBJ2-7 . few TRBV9 CASSPGTPSWEQYF TGTGCCAGCAGCCCAGGGACTCCCTCTTGGGAGCAGTACTTC
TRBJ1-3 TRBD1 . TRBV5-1 CASSLDPGQGAVNTIYF TGCGCCAGCAGCTTGGACCCGGGACAGGGGGCAGTAAACACCATATATTTT
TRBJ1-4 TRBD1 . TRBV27 CASRAGGFNEKLFF TGTGCCAGCCGGGCAGGGGGCTTTAATGAAAAACTGTTTTTT
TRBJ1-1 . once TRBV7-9 CASSLVSSEAFF TGTGCCAGCAGCTTAGTGTCCTCTGAAGCTTTCTTT
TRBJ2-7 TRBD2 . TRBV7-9 CASSSTSGSWYEQYF TGTGCCAGCAGCTCGACTAGCGGGAGTTGGTACGAGCAGTACTTC
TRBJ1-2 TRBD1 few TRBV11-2 CASSQGTGVRNYGYTF TGTGCCAGCAGCCAAGGGACAGGGGTCAGGAACTATGGCTACACCTTC
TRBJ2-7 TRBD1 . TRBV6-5 CASRRDSESSYEQYF TGTGCCAGCAGGAGGGACAGTGAAAGCTCCTACGAGCAGTACTTC
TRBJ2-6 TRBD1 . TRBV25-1 CASEGTGVSSLGANVLTF TGTGCCAGCGAGGGAACAGGGGTCTCCTCTCTGGGGGCCAACGTCCTGACTTTC
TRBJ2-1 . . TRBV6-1 CASRSGTASYNEQFF TGTGCCAGCAGGTCCGGGACTGCCTCGTACAATGAGCAGTTCTTC
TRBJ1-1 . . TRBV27 CASNGRGTEAFF TGTGCCAGCAACGGACGGGGTACTGAAGCTTTCTTT
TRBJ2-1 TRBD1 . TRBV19 CASSLTRTGGRYNEQFF TGTGCCAGTAGTCTAACCAGGACAGGGGGTAGATACAATGAGCAGTTCTTC
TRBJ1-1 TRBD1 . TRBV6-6 CASSYDMGQGYTEAFF TGTGCCAGCAGCTACGACATGGGACAGGGCTACACTGAAGCTTTCTTT
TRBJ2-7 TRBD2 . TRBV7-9 CASSLGPSGSWYEQYF TGTGCCAGCAGCTTAGGCCCTAGCGGGAGTTGGTACGAGCAGTACTTC
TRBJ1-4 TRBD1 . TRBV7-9 CASSLDPGQINEKLFF TGTGCCAGCAGCTTAGACCCGGGACAGATTAATGAAAAACTGTTTTTT
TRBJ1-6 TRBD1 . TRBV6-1 CASSGWDSNSPLHF TGTGCCAGCAGTGGTTGGGACAGTAATTCACCCCTCCACTTT
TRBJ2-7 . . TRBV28 CASSLRGFHEQYF TGTGCCAGCAGTTTACGAGGGTTCCACGAGCAGTACTTC